This is a list of T cell receptor beta chains from one sample in a study of cytomegalovirus exposure and HLA in healthy donors. Assay used: immunoSEQ multiplex PCR; TCRdb lists only in-frame clones, some missing. Of roughly 120,000 clones in the sample, 65% to 90% were seen once. The specimen sequenced was PBMCs. The source of these receptors is a woman aged 30 to 39 in good health and CMV-seronegative. Each CDR3 is given with its conserved first and last residue. The order of the fields is clone size, D gene, V gene, CDR3 length, J gene, CDR3 protein, CDR3 DNA. A D gene is named only where the DNA matches it firmly. Size is omitted from some rows. Given values are once, few, many or a class for expanded clones.

.	.	TRBV5-6	15	TRBJ2-5	CASSLSGASRGTQYF	TGTGCCAGCAGCTTGTCAGGCGCGAGCCGGGGGACCCAGTACTTC
.	TRBD1	TRBV10-3	13	TRBJ2-5	CAISMTGEETQYF	TGTGCCATCAGTATGACAGGGGAGGAGACCCAGTACTTC
.	TRBD1	TRBV15	13	TRBJ1-4	CATRDRDNEKLFF	TGTGCCACCAGGGACAGGGATAATGAAAAACTGTTTTTT
.	.	TRBV5-6	14	TRBJ2-7	CASSLGQIHYEQYF	TGTGCCAGCAGCTTAGGACAGATTCATTACGAGCAGTACTTC
.	.	TRBV28	13	TRBJ1-2	CASSLRQYRGYTF	TGTGCCAGCAGTTTACGACAATATCGGGGCTACACCTTC
.	.	TRBV7-6	13	TRBJ2-7	CASSLTPGEKQYF	TGTGCCAGCAGCTTAACGCCCGGGGAGAAGCAGTACTTC
.	TRBD1	TRBV7-2	14	TRBJ1-1	CASSYDRGGTEAFF	TGTGCCAGCAGTTATGACAGGGGGGGCACTGAAGCTTTCTTT
.	.	TRBV6-5	15	TRBJ2-7	CASSYSGLGDYEQYF	TGTGCCAGCAGTTACTCGGGGCTTGGCGACTACGAGCAGTACTTC
.	.	TRBV7-8	15	TRBJ2-3	CASRPGRAPSDTQYF	TGTGCCAGCAGGCCTGGCAGGGCCCCATCAGATACGCAGTATTTT
few	TRBD1	TRBV10-3	15	TRBJ2-3	CAIRAAGTGKDTQYF	TGTGCCATCAGAGCCGCCGGGACAGGGAAAGATACGCAGTATTTT
.	.	TRBV28	18	TRBJ1-2	CASSGGRRRVAARKDYTF	TGTGCCAGCAGCGGGGGACGCAGGCGTGTCGCTGCGAGAAAAGACTACACCTTC
once	.	TRBV4-3	15	TRBJ2-7	CASSQDRLGPYEQYF	TGCGCCAGCAGCCAAGATCGTCTGGGGCCCTACGAGCAGTACTTC
.	.	TRBV18	14	TRBJ1-5	CASSEYRDSQPQHF	TGTGCCAGCTCCGAGTACAGAGATTCTCAGCCCCAGCATTTT
.	TRBD1	TRBV6-5	15	TRBJ2-5	CASSYAGQGQETQYF	TGTGCCAGCAGTTATGCGGGACAGGGACAAGAGACCCAGTACTTC
.	TRBD1	TRBV6-1	14	TRBJ1-2	CASRGTGPNYGYTF	TGTGCCAGCAGGGGGACAGGTCCTAACTATGGCTACACCTTC
.	.	TRBV19	14	TRBJ2-3	CASRRQGLTDTQYF	TGTGCCAGTAGAAGGCAGGGTTTAACAGATACGCAGTATTTT
.	.	TRBV6-5	14	TRBJ1-4	CASGERGGEEKLFF	TGTGCCAGCGGGGAAAGGGGAGGGGAAGAAAAACTGTTTTTT
.	TRBD1	TRBV7-8	14	TRBJ2-2	CASSPQGAIGELFF	TGTGCCAGCAGCCCACAGGGGGCGATCGGGGAGCTGTTTTTT
few	TRBD2	TRBV6-1	14	TRBJ2-1	CASSESGRANEQFF	TGTGCCAGCAGCGAATCGGGGAGGGCCAATGAGCAGTTCTTC
.	TRBD2	TRBV9	13	TRBJ2-1	CASSRGGSNEQFF	TGTGCCAGCAGCAGGGGCGGGAGCAATGAGCAGTTCTTC
.	TRBD1	TRBV6-1	14	TRBJ2-6	CASSGNRGSNVLTF	TGTGCCAGCAGTGGAAACAGGGGTTCCAACGTCCTGACTTTC
.	.	TRBV6-1	17	TRBJ1-4	CASSVIGTVATNEKLFF	TGTGCCAGCAGTGTCATAGGGACTGTTGCAACTAATGAAAAACTGTTTTTT
few	.	TRBV14	16	TRBJ2-3	CASSLGGRGSTDTQYF	TGTGCCAGCAGCCTGGGGGGTCGGGGGAGCACAGATACGCAGTATTTT
many	TRBD1	TRBV10-1	19	TRBJ2-7	CASLLPRRPTGTGNYEQYF	TGCGCCAGTCTATTGCCGCGCCGACCAACCGGGACAGGGAACTACGAGCAGTACTTC
.	.	TRBV9	11	TRBJ2-1	CASSGDSEQFF	TGTGCCAGCAGCGGGGACTCTGAGCAGTTCTTC
.	.	TRBV7-9	14	TRBJ2-1	CSSSLDFAYNEQFF	TGTTCCAGCAGCTTGGACTTTGCCTACAATGAGCAGTTCTTC
.	.	TRBV7-2	15	TRBJ2-1	CASSSSTRSYNEQFF	TGTGCCAGCAGCTCCTCGACTAGGTCCTACAATGAGCAGTTCTTC
.	.	TRBV7-9	16	TRBJ1-4	CASSLGFGEENEKLFF	TGTGCCAGCAGCTTGGGTTTCGGGGAGGAGAATGAAAAACTGTTTTTT
.	.	TRBV19	14	TRBJ2-7	CASSIQADSYEQYF	TGTGCCAGTAGTATTCAAGCGGACAGCTACGAGCAGTACTTC
once	.	TRBV2	14	TRBJ2-6	CASSFSSGANVLTF	TGTGCCAGCAGTTTTAGCTCTGGGGCCAACGTCCTGACTTTC
.	TRBD2	TRBV19	12	TRBJ2-1	CAAGLASAEQFF	TGTGCCGCCGGACTAGCGTCGGCTGAGCAGTTCTTC
.	TRBD2	TRBV11-2	15	TRBJ2-7	CASSLGTSGKVGPYF	TGTGCCAGCAGCTTAGGTACTAGCGGGAAAGTCGGTCCGTACTTC
.	TRBD1	TRBV2	14	TRBJ1-2	CASSQQGDQYGYTF	TGTGCCAGCAGTCAACAGGGGGATCAATATGGCTACACCTTC
.	.	TRBV11-2	13	TRBJ1-2	CASSLDRSWGYTF	TGTGCCAGCAGCTTAGACAGGTCGTGGGGCTACACCTTC
.	.	TRBV9	13	TRBJ2-5	CASSVRGQETQYF	TGTGCCAGCAGCGTTAGGGGGCAAGAGACCCAGTACTTC
.	TRBD1	TRBV14	13	TRBJ2-7	CASSDRGTYEQYF	TGTGCCAGCAGTGACAGGGGGACCTACGAGCAGTACTTC
.	.	TRBV5-4	17	TRBJ2-3	CASSDDPLGGLPDTQYF	TGTGCCAGCAGCGACGACCCCTTGGGGGGTCTTCCAGATACGCAGTATTTT
.	TRBD2	TRBV11-2	16	TRBJ2-7	CASSPIAGGITYEQYF	TGTGCCAGCAGCCCAATAGCGGGAGGGATTACCTACGAGCAGTACTTC
.	.	TRBV11-2	15	TRBJ2-1	CASSPPGGFTHEQFF	TGTGCCAGCAGCCCCCCCGGCGGATTCACTCATGAGCAGTTCTTC
.	TRBD2	TRBV25-1	14	TRBJ2-7	CASRAAGASYEQYF	TGTGCCAGCAGGGCAGCGGGAGCCTCCTACGAGCAGTACTTC
.	TRBD1	TRBV18	14	TRBJ1-2	CASSQTGVGYGYTF	TGTGCCAGCTCGCAAACAGGGGTCGGCTATGGCTACACCTTC
.	TRBD2	TRBV5-1	15	TRBJ2-3	CASSLAGDRTDTQYF	TGCGCCAGCAGCTTAGCGGGAGATCGCACAGATACGCAGTATTTT
.	.	TRBV28	14	TRBJ1-1	CASSFHGGRVEAFF	TGTGCCAGCAGTTTTCACGGGGGACGGGTTGAGGCTTTCTTT
once	.	TRBV9	14	TRBJ2-3	CASSARIDTDTQYF	TGTGCCAGCAGCGCCAGGATCGACACAGATACGCAGTATTTT
.	.	TRBV7-9	15	TRBJ1-4	CASSLDGQTNEKLFF	TGTGCCAGCAGCTTAGACGGACAGACTAATGAAAAACTGTTTTTT
.	.	TRBV27	14	TRBJ1-2	CASSLSLQGNGYTF	TGTGCCAGCAGTTTATCGTTGCAGGGTAATGGCTACACCTTC
.	TRBD1	TRBV28	17	TRBJ1-1	CASSLSSPGQGWTEAFF	TGTGCCAGCAGTTTATCCTCACCCGGACAGGGGTGGACTGAAGCTTTCTTT
.	.	TRBV5-1	14	TRBJ2-5	CASSPTPQEETQYF	TGCGCCAGCAGCCCAACCCCCCAGGAGGAGACTCAGTACTTC
.	.	TRBV5-8	16	TRBJ1-5	CASSSPLGGGNQPQHF	TGTGCCAGCAGCTCCCCTTTGGGAGGGGGCAATCAGCCCCAGCATTTT
.	TRBD2	TRBV10-3	16	TRBJ2-7	CAISESGAGGSYEQYF	TGTGCCATCAGTGAGTCTGGAGCGGGAGGGTCCTACGAGCAGTACTTC
.	.	TRBV28	11	TRBJ2-7	CASRDYNEQYF	TGTGCCAGCAGAGACTATAACGAGCAGTACTTC
.	TRBD1	TRBV7-3	14	TRBJ1-2	CASSLNRGNYGYTF	TGTGCCAGCAGCCTAAACAGGGGGAACTATGGCTACACCTTC
.	TRBD2	TRBV5-1	17	TRBJ2-3	CASSFLPGTSGTDTQYF	TGCGCCAGCAGCTTCCTTCCCGGGACTAGCGGGACAGATACGCAGTATTTT
.	.	TRBV18	11	TRBJ1-4	CASSQGEKLFF	TGTGCCAGCTCACAGGGGGAAAAACTGTTTTTT
.	TRBD1	TRBV6-6	15	TRBJ2-7	CASTSARDRGYEQYF	TGTGCCAGCACGAGTGCCCGAGACAGGGGATACGAGCAGTACTTC
.	.	TRBV5-5	15	TRBJ2-7	CASSLDRGSTYEQYF	TGTGCCAGCAGCTTGGATCGGGGGTCTACCTACGAGCAGTACTTC
once	.	TRBV4-3	13	TRBJ2-5	CASSQDSGETQYF	TGCGCCAGCAGCCAAGACAGCGGGGAGACCCAGTACTTC